This TCR beta chain stems from a study of blood T cell repertoires in COVID-19. Study overall: Acute and convalescent COVID-19 samples came from the United States, Italy and Spain. Sources were T cells, B-cell-depleted T cells, or PBMCs; the material itself was cDNA or gDNA.

As originally analysed: Amplifying reference gene primers gave estimates of nucleated cell counts. TCRdb's copy holds only in-frame clones and misses some; the assay was immunoSEQ multiplex PCR. The V and J calls and clone size were taken over from that table, and D and trimming were inferred from the DNA. Of a few hundred thousand clones listed, approximately 86% were seen once; the top ten hold approximately 1.4%. The source material was peripheral blood. The source is a man of 80 years or more with acute or convalescent COVID-19.

The CDR3 nucleotides are TGTGCCAGCAGCCGCGTTAACACTGAAGCTTTCTTT. Translation: CASSRVNTEAFF. The chain joins TRBV5-6 to TRBJ1-1, with D hard to call. CDR1 and CDR2 (germline): SGHDT, YYEEEE. The V and J ends lost 4 bases and 2 bases respectively, with 6 bases between them. This CDR3 comprises 12 residues.